This T cell receptor beta chain was identified during a study of OX40 agonist ivuxolimab in advanced cancers. Turning to the overall study: Ivuxolimab was a fully human IgG2 agonistic monoclonal antibody targeting the costimulatory receptor OX40 (CD134). Peripheral TCRbeta sequencing aimed to test whether ivuxolimab altered TCR sequence diversity and caused clonal T-cell expansion. Partial responses were achieved by three dose-escalation patients, of whom one had hepatocellular carcinoma and two had cutaneous melanoma. The monotherapy dose-escalation portion (N ≈ 55 patients) of the phase I ivuxolimab trial is reported in the paper. In the dose-escalation cohort, approximately 82% of patients were male, and the mean age was roughly 60 years, with a range of roughly 20 to 85. Of the roughly 50 dose-escalation patients, hepatocellular carcinoma was present in about 19, melanoma in roughly 15, renal cell carcinoma in 9 and head and neck cancer in 9. Intravenous ivuxolimab was administered to patients every 2 weeks at six dose levels: 0.01, 0.1, 0.3, 1.5, 3 and 10 mg/kg. Patients were allowed to have had prior anti-PD-1, anti-PD-L1 or anti-CTLA-4 therapy, and approximately 40% of the dose-escalation patients had been treated with checkpoint inhibitors.

Patients with autoimmune disease history or receiving systemic immunosuppression were excluded from the trial. Peripheral blood for TCR sequencing was collected from all dose cohorts at baseline, on cycle 4 day 1, and on cycle 7 day 1. Samples came from an open-label, multicenter, first-in-human phase I dose-escalation trial of ivuxolimab. Adults with locally advanced or metastatic melanoma, renal cell carcinoma, hepatocellular carcinoma or head and neck squamous cell carcinoma were enrolled in the trial. Before TCR sequencing, CD4+ and CD8+ T cells were separately sorted from peripheral blood. As for this clone: The clone's antigen remains unknown. Base qualities are not recorded, but no much larger clone differs from it by a single base.

Summary of the overall study and its limitations: After ivuxolimab, CD8+ T cells had more expanded clones than CD4+ T cells on average. The antigen specificity of the clonally expanded peripheral T cells was not determined. Low levels of normalized T-cell clonal expansion were also seen in some nonresponding patients. Partial responders in the 0.1-3.0 mg/kg groups had among the lowest normalized peripheral clonal expansion, especially among CD8+ T cells. Clonal expansion of both CD4+ and CD8+ blood T cells was observed from baseline to week 6 at doses 0.1 to 3.0 mg/kg.

CDR1 and CDR2 are drawn from the germline V gene (reference sequence): LNHDA, SQIVND. The junction shows trimming of 7 bases on V and 1 base on J, plus 5 bases between the germline ends. The CDR3 spans 13 residues, from the cysteine through the phenylalanine. Only the CDR3 part of the read is kept: 39 bases, read in frame from the first base. Genomic DNA was isolated from the sorted cells so that the TCRbeta CDR3 region could be sequenced. The immunoSEQ Assay was used to sequence the TCRbeta CDR3 regions. TCRdb holds this immuneACCESS table with in-frame rearrangements only. Some clones are missing; in checked studies, unresolved V genes explain under half, and the rest has no known cause. Counted in this sample were tens of thousands of clones; around 85% of them appeared once. The ten top clones hold roughly 2.7% of the sample.

The chain is made from TRBV19 and TRBJ2-6; the D gene assignment is ambiguous. Specimen: CD4+ or CD8+ T cells sorted from blood, collected in a trial of the OX40 agonist ivuxolimab. The sequence was obtained from an adult with an advanced solid tumor such as melanoma, head and neck, liver or kidney cancer. The CDR3 reads CASKRSGANVLTF. The sequence in DNA is TGTGCCAGTAAAAGGTCTGGGGCCAACGTCCTGACTTTC.